This T cell receptor beta chain came from a study of response to subunit inactivated influenza vaccine. The CDR3 sequence is 13 residues long. The germline V gene encodes CDR1 SGHTA and CDR2 FQGTGA. Findings and limits, study-wide: Authors suggested few new T cells are recruited by each seasonal influenza vaccination.

TCRdb recomputed calls from the RT-PCR reads with MiXCR, one row per CDR3 protein. The sample comprises about 500,000 distinct CDR3 sequences, 10% to 15% of which are singletons, and over 10% rests with the top ten. There are many counts of this clonotype. Antigen: not known. Its ends do not fully match the called genes, so a read error is possible. The chain combines TRBV7-3 with TRBJ2-1; D is unresolved. Sequences were derived from PBMCs from blood, sampled roughly 47 days after vaccination. This TCR came from a man aged 50-60 years who received an inactivated influenza vaccine. CDR3 nucleotide sequence: TGTGCCAGCAGCTTATCCTCCGACAATGAGCAGTTCTTC. Translated, it gives CASSLSSDNEQFF.